One and the same sample provided the 18 T cell receptor beta chains below, sequenced in a study of STAT3 mutations in large granular lymphocyte leukemia. Study findings and constraints: In T-cell large granular lymphocyte leukemia, about half of patients showed multiple immunodominant subclonotypes.

The antigens of these receptors remain unknown. The repertoire was sequenced with immunoSEQ multiplex PCR; TCRdb's copy has only in-frame clones and lacks some. The sample holds 3,400 or so clones, about 74% seen once. Specimen: peripheral blood mononuclear cells. The receptors derive from a man aged 55 to 69 with T-cell large granular lymphocyte leukemia. Some clones in this sample may be carry-over from other donors' samples.

The rearrangement links TRBV5-1 to TRBJ1-5, with D uncertain. The germline V and J ends were trimmed by 4 bases and 5 bases, with 16 bases remaining between them. CDR3 length: 15 residues. CDR1 and CDR2 (germline): SGHRS, YFSETQ. The CDR3 loop is CASSPGPRSDQPQHF. As DNA, the CDR3 is TGCGCCAGCAGCCCCGGACCCCGGTCGGATCAGCCCCAGCATTTT.

This rearrangement joins TRBV6-1 to TRBJ1-2, with TRBD1 identical over 7 bases. Germline lookup yields CDR1 MNHNS and CDR2 SASEGT. The CDR3 spans 15 residues. The junction had 10 bases not matched to a gene; V was cut back by 5 bases and J by 4 bases. CDR3 in DNA: TGTGCCAGCAGTCGACGCGGACAGGATCCCTATGGCTACACCTTC. The encoded protein is CASSRRGQDPYGYTF.

The chain has TRBV6-5 and TRBJ1-2; 8 nucleotides agree with TRBD1. CDR1 and CDR2 from the germline V gene are MNHEY and SVGAGI. The CDR3 has 14 residues. V lost 6 bases and J lost 6; bases outside the gene matches: 9. CDR3 residues: CASSLLDRGDGYTF. Written as DNA, the CDR3 is TGTGCCAGCAGCCTACTAGACAGGGGAGATGGCTACACCTTC.

The rearrangement joins TRBV7-9 to TRBJ2-3; the D is unclear. The CDR3 has 12 residues. With 8 bases removed from V and 0 bases from J, the gap between germline ends came to 6 bases. Germline CDR1 reads SEHNR; CDR2 reads FQNEAQ (reference sequence). The CDR3 region has the DNA TGTGCCAGCGCAGATAGCACAGATACGCAGTATTTT. As protein: CASADSTDTQYF.

The chain uses TRBV7-9 and TRBJ2-7, with 8 bases matching TRBD2. This CDR3 comprises 15 residues. CDR1 is SEHNR and CDR2 is FQNEAQ in the germline V gene (reference sequence). With 1 base clipped from V and 2 bases from J, the junction kept 4 bases outside the gene matches. In nucleotides, the CDR3 is TGTGCCAGCAGCTTAGGGTTAGCGGGGCCCTACGAGCAGTACTTC. It yields the protein CASSLGLAGPYEQYF.

The chain joins TRBV30 to TRBJ1-1; no reliable D call. CDR3 length equals 13 residues. Trimming shortened V by 4 bases and J by 1 base, and 10 bases separated the two germline ends. CDR1 and CDR2 (germline): GTSNPN, SVGIG (reference sequence). CDR3 loop: CAWIPMGNTEAFF. In DNA form, the CDR3 reads TGTGCCTGGATACCAATGGGGAACACTGAAGCTTTCTTT.

The chain employs TRBV5-1 and TRBJ2-1; TRBD2 matches 9 bases. The V segment lost 2 bases and the J segment 4 bases; nucleotides outside the gene matches: 4. The CDR3 contains 15 residues. Germline V gene lookup returns CDR1 SGHRS and CDR2 YFSETQ. CDR3 residues: CASSFIAGVYNEQFF. CDR3 nucleotides: TGCGCCAGCAGCTTTATAGCGGGAGTATACAATGAGCAGTTCTTC.

There are a few counts of this clone. The same CDR3 also results from other DNA sequences found in this sample. The chain uses TRBV14 and TRBJ2-3, with 10 positions matching TRBD2. V trimming: 1 base; J trimming: 2 bases; junction bases outside the gene matches: 3. CDR3 length: 16 amino acids. Germline V gene data show CDR1 as SGHDN and CDR2 as FVKESK. CDR3 DNA: TGTGCCAGCAGCCAAGGTCTAGCGGGGGTCACAGATACGCAGTATTTT. Its protein product is CASSQGLAGVTDTQYF.

This clone was seen once. V and J are TRBV5-4 and TRBJ2-1, with 7 bases identical to TRBD2. Germline V gene sequence: CDR1 SGHNT, CDR2 YYREEE (reference sequence). After removal of 4 bases from V and 4 bases from J, the junction contained 11 bases not matched to a gene. The CDR3 totals 16 residues. CDR3 loop: CASSGFGEGRYNEQFF. The DNA of the CDR3 is TGTGCCAGCAGCGGTTTTGGGGAGGGCCGATACAATGAGCAGTTCTTC. Full variable domain (remainder filled in from reference TRBV5-4 and TRBJ2-1): ETGVTQSPTHLIKTRGQQVTLRCSSQSGHNTVSWYQQALGQGPQFIFQYYREEENGRGNFPPRFSGLQFPNYSSELNVNALELDDSALYLCASSGFGEGRYNEQFFGPGTRLTVL.

The chain uses TRBV7-9 and TRBJ2-1; no definite D call. Trimming took 7 bases from V and 3 from J, leaving 7 bases between them. Germline V gene lookup returns CDR1 SEHNR and CDR2 FQNEAQ (reference sequence). CDR3 length: 12 amino acids. The CDR3 is CASTQFYNEQFF. The DNA of the CDR3 is TGTGCCAGCACCCAATTCTACAATGAGCAGTTCTTC.

This clone was found once. This chain uses TRBV29-1 with TRBJ1-4, with D possibly TRBD1 on 6 matching bases. In germline, CDR1 is SQVTM, CDR2 ANQGSEA. CDR3 length: 14 amino acids. Trimming removed 6 bases from V and 7 bases from J, with 18 bases in between. This CDR3 reads CSVEIQGVGEKLFF. The CDR3 DNA reads TGCAGCGTAGAAATACAGGGAGTGGGTGAAAAACTGTTTTTT.

This chain links TRBV2 with TRBJ1-4; D perhaps matches TRBD1 (6 bases). CDR1 SNHLY and CDR2 FYNNEI come from the germline V gene. This CDR3 region has 14 residues. The V end was cut by 5 bases, the J end by 7 bases, with 14 bases between. The CDR3 protein is CASSWGQGLEKLFF. The CDR3 nucleotides read TGTGCCAGCAGTTGGGGACAAGGTCTTGAAAAACTGTTTTTT.

This chain joins TRBV27 and TRBJ1-3; D might be TRBD1 (5 bases). The germline CDR1 and CDR2 sequences are MNHEY and SMNVEV (reference sequence). The CDR3 has 14 amino acids. Trimming took 5 bases from V and 8 from J, leaving 16 bases between them. The chain's CDR3 is CASSPLQGVDTIYF. CDR3 coding DNA: TGTGCCAGCAGTCCGTTGCAAGGGGTGGACACCATATATTTT.

The chain couples TRBV7-9 to TRBJ2-3; 12 nucleotides agree with TRBD2. The CDR3 extends over 16 amino acids. Unmatched junction bases numbered 3, after V lost 1 base and J lost 4 bases. Germline values: CDR1 SEHNR, CDR2 FQNEAQ (reference sequence). The CDR3 nucleotides are TGTGCCAGCAGCTTAGGATCTAGCGGGGGGGCAGATACGCAGTATTTT. This gives the protein CASSLGSSGGADTQYF.

The CDR3 DNA reads as TGTGCCAGCAGCTTGGGGACTCTGACAGGGAACGAGCAGTACTTC. Protein: CASSLGTLTGNEQYF. V gene TRBV5-5 combines with J gene TRBJ2-7; 7 bases are shared with TRBD1. The CDR3 is 15 residues long. Per germline, CDR1 SGHKS and CDR2 YYEKEE (reference sequence). V lost 0 bases to trimming and J lost 5 bases; unmatched junction nucleotides: 8.

This chain connects TRBV25-1 to TRBJ1-2; D remains unclear. CDR3 size: 14 residues. The V and J ends lost 4 bases and 4 bases respectively, with 13 bases between them. Germline V CDR1 and CDR2: MGHDK, SYGVNS. As DNA, the CDR3 is TGTGCCAGCAGTGGGGGAGGACCGGGCTATGGCTACACCTTC. It specifies CASSGGGPGYGYTF.

The gene calls are TRBV30 and TRBJ2-5; D is ambiguous. Looked up from germline, CDR1 is GTSNPN and CDR2 is SVGIG (reference sequence). Trimming took 0 bases from V and 3 from J, leaving 8 bases between them. The CDR3 sequence is 13 residues long. DNA of the CDR3: TGTGCCTGGAGTGTACAAGGAAAAGAGACCCAGTACTTC. It codes for CAWSVQGKETQYF.

The rearrangement uses TRBV5-6 and TRBJ2-1; 14 positions match TRBD2. The junction had 6 bases not matched to a gene; V was cut back by 3 bases and J by 4 bases. Germline CDR1 and CDR2: SGHDT and YYEEEE. The CDR3 is made up of 17 amino acids. The CDR3, as DNA: TGTGCCAGCAGCTCCGGGACTAGCGGGAGAGGATACAATGAGCAGTTCTTC. Translating it yields CASSSGTSGRGYNEQFF.